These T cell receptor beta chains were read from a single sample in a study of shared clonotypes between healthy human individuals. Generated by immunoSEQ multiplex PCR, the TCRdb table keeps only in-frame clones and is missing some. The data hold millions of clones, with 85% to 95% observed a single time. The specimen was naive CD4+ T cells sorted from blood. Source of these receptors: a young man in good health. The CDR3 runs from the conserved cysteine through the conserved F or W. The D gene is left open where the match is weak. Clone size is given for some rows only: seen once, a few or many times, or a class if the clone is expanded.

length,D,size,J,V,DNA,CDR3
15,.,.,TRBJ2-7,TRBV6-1,TGTGCCAGCAGTGAAATGGGGGCTAGGTCCTACGAGCAGTACTTC,CASSEMGARSYEQYF
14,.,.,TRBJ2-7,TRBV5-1,TGCGCCAGCAGCTTGGCGGGGAGGTCCTACGAGCAGTACTTC,CASSLAGRSYEQYF
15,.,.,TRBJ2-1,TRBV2,TGTGCCAGCAGTGATGGCGGGGGCCACTACAATGAGCAGTTCTTC,CASSDGGGHYNEQFF
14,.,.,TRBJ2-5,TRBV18,TGTGCCAGCTCACCAGGGTTGCAGGGAGAGACCCAGTACTTC,CASSPGLQGETQYF
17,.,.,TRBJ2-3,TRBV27,TGTGCCAGCAGTTTCCGCCCACTTCTGGGTAGCACAGATACGCAGTATTTT,CASSFRPLLGSTDTQYF
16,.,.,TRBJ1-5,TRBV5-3,TGTGCCAGAAGCACTTCGAGGGCATCATGTAGTCAGCCCCAGCATTTT,CARSTSRASCSQPQHF
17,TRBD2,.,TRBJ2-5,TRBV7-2,TGTGCCAGCAGCTTAGTGCATCTAGCGGGAACCGGGGAGACCCAGTACTTC,CASSLVHLAGTGETQYF
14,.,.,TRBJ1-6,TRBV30,TGTGCCTGGAGTGTACAGGCAGGGAATTCACTCCTCCACTTT,CAWSVQAGNSLLHF
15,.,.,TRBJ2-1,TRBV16,TGTGCCAGCAGCCAACAGGCCAGGGGATACAATGAGCAGTTCTTC,CASSQQARGYNEQFF
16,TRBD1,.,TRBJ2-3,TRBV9,TGTGCCAGCAGCGTCGACAGGGTGGCTAGCACAGATACGCAGTATTTT,CASSVDRVASTDTQYF
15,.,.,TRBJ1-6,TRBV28,TGTGCCAGCAGTTCAGAGGGTATCGGTAATTCACCCCTCCACTTT,CASSSEGIGNSPLHF
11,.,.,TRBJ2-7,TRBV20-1,TGCAGTGCTAGCAGGGGAATCGAGCAGTACTTC,CSASRGIEQYF
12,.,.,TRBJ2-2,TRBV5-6,TGTGCCAGCAGCCGTCGTCCCGGGGAGCTGTTTTTT,CASSRRPGELFF
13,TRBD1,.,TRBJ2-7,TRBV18,TGTGCCAGCTCCGTGGGACAGGGTAACGAGCAGTACTTC,CASSVGQGNEQYF
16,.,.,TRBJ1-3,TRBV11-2,TGTGCCAGCAGCTTGGGAAGAACAATCTCTGGAAACACCATATATTTT,CASSLGRTISGNTIYF
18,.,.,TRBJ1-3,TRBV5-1,TGCGCCAGCAGCCTAGGGAACTTAGACAGCAACTCTGGAAACACCATATATTTT,CASSLGNLDSNSGNTIYF
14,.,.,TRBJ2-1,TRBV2,TGTGCCAGCAGCGAGGGACTCCCCTACTATGAGCAGTTCTTC,CASSEGLPYYEQFF
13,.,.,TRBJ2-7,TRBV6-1,TGTGCCAGCAGAGCGACACTAACCTACGAGCAGTACTTC,CASRATLTYEQYF
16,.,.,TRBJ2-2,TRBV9,TGTGCCAGCAGCGTAGGAGGGGGGCTCCTCACCGGGGAGCTGTTTTTT,CASSVGGGLLTGELFF
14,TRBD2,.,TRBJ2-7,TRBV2,TGTGCCAGCAGTGAGGAGCGGGGGGCTCGGGAGCAGTACTTC,CASSEERGAREQYF
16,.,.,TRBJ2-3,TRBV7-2,TGTGCCAGCAGCCCTAGATGGCTAGCCACCCCAGATACGCAGTATTTT,CASSPRWLATPDTQYF
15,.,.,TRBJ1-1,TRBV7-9,TGTGCCAGCAGCCTCTCATCGACAGTTCCCACTGAAGCTTTCTTT,CASSLSSTVPTEAFF
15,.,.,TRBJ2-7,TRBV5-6,TGTGCCAGCAGCTTGTCTCCCCAGGTCTCCTACGAGCAGTACTTC,CASSLSPQVSYEQYF
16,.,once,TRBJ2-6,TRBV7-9,TGTGCCAGCAGCTTTATAGTAGGCTCTGGGGCCAACGTCCTGACTTTC,CASSFIVGSGANVLTF
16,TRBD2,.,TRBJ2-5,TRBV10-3,TGTGCCATCAGTGGTCGGACTAGCGGGGGAGAGGAGACCCAGTACTTC,CAISGRTSGGEETQYF
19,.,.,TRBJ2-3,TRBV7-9,TGTGCCAGCAGCTTTCATGGGATTAGGGGCGATATCAGCACAGATACGCAGTATTTT,CASSFHGIRGDISTDTQYF
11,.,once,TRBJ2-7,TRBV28,TGTGCCAGCAGCCCCCTAGGGGAGCAGTACTTC,CASSPLGEQYF
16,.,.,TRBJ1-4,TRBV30,TGTGCCTGGAGTCTAAGGAGTGGCCTTGCTAATGAAAAACTGTTTTTT,CAWSLRSGLANEKLFF
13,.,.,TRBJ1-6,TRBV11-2,TGTGCCAGCAGCTTAGGGACGAATTCACCCCTCCACTTT,CASSLGTNSPLHF
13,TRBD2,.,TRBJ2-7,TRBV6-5,TGTGCCACCTTTAGCGGGTCCTCCTACGAGCAGTACTTC,CATFSGSSYEQYF
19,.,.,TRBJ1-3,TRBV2,TGTGCCAGCAGCCCGGGGGGACACAGGCTCAAAAGCTCTGGAAACACCATATATTTT,CASSPGGHRLKSSGNTIYF